This is a list of T cell receptor beta chains from one sample in a study of Ad26.COV2.S vaccination and SARS-CoV-2 variants. Libraries were prepared by immunoSEQ multiplex PCR; TCRdb keeps only in-frame clonotypes and omits some of them. This sample has about 350,000 clones, with 85% found just once. Specimen: peripheral blood, collected in a trial of Ad26.COV2.S vaccine versus placebo. These receptors originate from a person between 18 and 60 years old who received the Ad26.COV2.S COVID-19 vaccine or a placebo. Both conserved end residues are part of each CDR3.

v_gene: TRBV18
len: 12
CDR3aa: CASSQGNTEAFF

v_gene: TRBV19
len: 16
CDR3aa: CASSMGQGGPRDTQYF

v_gene: TRBV14
len: 15
CDR3aa: CASSLSAGLLTEAFF

v_gene: TRBV18
len: 17
CDR3aa: CASSPPGLAGAPYEQYF

v_gene: TRBV6-2/TRBV6-3
len: 11
CDR3aa: CASSRQGQQYF

v_gene: TRBV5-1
len: 15
CDR3aa: CASSLVTSGMFEQFF

v_gene: TRBV9
len: 15
CDR3aa: CASSVEVGYANEQFF

v_gene: TRBV6-2/TRBV6-3
len: 16
CDR3aa: CASSYRRLAGVETQYF

v_gene: TRBV28
len: 16
CDR3aa: CASSPPGLGGWNEQFF

v_gene: TRBV19
len: 13
CDR3aa: CASSRSANTEAFF

v_gene: TRBV7-9
len: 14
CDR3aa: CASSSGQRNQPQHF

v_gene: TRBV12-3/TRBV12-4
len: 13
CDR3aa: CASSLGRDQPQHF

v_gene: TRBV7-2
len: 17
CDR3aa: CASSPPRLRQGGEKLFF

v_gene: TRBV5-1
len: 17
CDR3aa: CASSASGRGRGYNEQFF

v_gene: TRBV19
len: 16
CDR3aa: CASSMPGQGGTGELFF

v_gene: TRBV4-1
len: 16
CDR3aa: CASSQAPVPGGYGYTF

v_gene: TRBV10-1
len: 17
CDR3aa: CASSTYSSGSSTGELFF

v_gene: TRBV14
len: 13
CDR3aa: CASSQDSYYGYTF

v_gene: TRBV6-5
len: 14
CDR3aa: CASSLRTGRDEQYF

v_gene: TRBV5-1
len: 14
CDR3aa: CASSSGQTPYTQYF

v_gene: TRBV7-2
len: 14
CDR3aa: CASSPLQGLTEAFF

v_gene: TRBV29-1
len: 13
CDR3aa: CSVGGTALFEQYF

v_gene: TRBV11-2
len: 13
CDR3aa: CASSLGARGELFF

v_gene: TRBV28
len: 16
CDR3aa: CASSLWDAGQPLPQHF

v_gene: TRBV2
len: 13
CDR3aa: CASSDPGVGELFF

v_gene: TRBV19
len: 14
CDR3aa: CASSKQGTNYGYTF

v_gene: TRBV7-2
len: 15
CDR3aa: CASSLGLANYNEQFF

v_gene: TRBV7-7
len: 16
CDR3aa: CASSANRAGSYNEQFF

v_gene: TRBV27
len: 17
CDR3aa: CASSPWTGIGSEETQYF

v_gene: TRBV25-1
len: 15
CDR3aa: CASSESGTSFYEQYF

v_gene: TRBV6-5
len: 12
CDR3aa: CASSYAGFGQYF

v_gene: TRBV27
len: 15
CDR3aa: CASSLFSGQGTEAFF

v_gene: TRBV10-3
len: 15
CDR3aa: CAISDAAASGNTIYF

v_gene: TRBV7-9
len: 15
CDR3aa: CALGGDGGSNQPQHF

v_gene: TRBV7-2
len: 14
CDR3aa: CASSWGGRGYEQYF

v_gene: TRBV7-2
len: 13
CDR3aa: CASSPRTGTEAFF

v_gene: TRBV5-1
len: 15
CDR3aa: CASGLAGKNTGELFF

v_gene: TRBV6-5
len: 11
CDR3aa: CASSYGVRQFF

v_gene: TRBV10-3
len: 14
CDR3aa: CAIRSASGKDTQYF

v_gene: TRBV15
len: 18
CDR3aa: CATSRTGGEEVGQETQYF

v_gene: TRBV28
len: 14
CDR3aa: CASTAGQSNQPQHF

v_gene: TRBV9
len: 13
CDR3aa: CASSVDADEKLFF

v_gene: TRBV6-2/TRBV6-3
len: 16
CDR3aa: CASSYAGAGSYNEQFF

v_gene: TRBV19
len: 15
CDR3aa: CASRQTGGGYNEQFF

v_gene: TRBV5-4
len: 15
CDR3aa: CASSTRGQGSGGYTF